The rows below give T cell receptor beta chains drawn from one sample of a study of blood T cell repertoires in COVID-19. Libraries were prepared by immunoSEQ multiplex PCR; TCRdb keeps only in-frame clonotypes and omits some of them. The sample contains roughly 65,000 clones, 85% to 90% of which appear only once. The sequencing input was peripheral blood. These receptors were taken from a woman older than 75 with active or convalescent COVID-19. Both conserved end residues are part of each CDR3. D genes are given only for firm matches. Where a row states a size, it is once, few, many or the class of an expanded clone; other rows omit it.

j_gene	d_gene	v_gene	abundance	CDR3nt	CDR3aa
TRBJ2-7	.	TRBV6-5	.	TGTGCCACATCTACAGGGAGCTCCTACGAGCAGTACTTC	CATSTGSSYEQYF
TRBJ1-6	.	TRBV10-1	few	TGCGCCAGCAGTGAGGACAGTAATTCACCCCTCCACTTT	CASSEDSNSPLHF
TRBJ2-7	TRBD1	TRBV7-2	.	TGTGCCAGCAGCTTAGTGCCGGGACAGAGTTCCTACGAGCAGTACTTC	CASSLVPGQSSYEQYF
TRBJ2-5	.	TRBV27	.	TGTGCCAGCAGTCAACAGGGTCCCCGCGGACGGACCCAGTACTTC	CASSQQGPRGRTQYF
TRBJ2-1	.	TRBV19	.	TGTGCCAGTAGTATAGGGCAGGTGACCAATGAGCAGTTCTTC	CASSIGQVTNEQFF
TRBJ2-7	.	TRBV29-1	.	TGCAGCGTCCTGACATTTTTACCCTCCTACGAGCAGTACTTC	CSVLTFLPSYEQYF
TRBJ2-2	TRBD1	TRBV6-6	.	TGTGCCAGCAGCCCCAGGACAGGGACGAGCACCGGGGAGCTGTTTTTT	CASSPRTGTSTGELFF
TRBJ2-4	.	TRBV28	.	TGTGCCACCAATCAAGGGGGAGAAGGAGCCAAAAACATTCAGTACTTC	CATNQGGEGAKNIQYF
TRBJ2-7	TRBD1	TRBV6-1	.	TGTGCCAGCAGTGAACGACAGGGGTTTGCCTACGAGCAGTACTTC	CASSERQGFAYEQYF
TRBJ1-5	.	TRBV20-1	.	TGCAGTGCTAGTGGCAGGAATCAGCCCCAGCATTTT	CSASGRNQPQHF
TRBJ1-5	TRBD1	TRBV2	.	TGTGCCAGCAGTGCCTGGGGACAGGGGATAAATCAGCCCCAGCATTTT	CASSAWGQGINQPQHF
TRBJ1-5	TRBD1	TRBV6-2/TRBV6-3	few	TGTGCCAGCAGTTACATGGGGACAGGGTCTCAGCCCCAGCATTTT	CASSYMGTGSQPQHF
TRBJ2-1	.	TRBV9	.	TGTGCCAGCAGCGTATCTGGGCAGAACAATGAGCAGTTCTTC	CASSVSGQNNEQFF
TRBJ2-2	TRBD2	TRBV4-2	.	TGTGCCACCCGACTAGCGGGGGGGTCGGGGGAGCTGTTTTTT	CATRLAGGSGELFF
TRBJ1-1	TRBD1	TRBV30	.	TGTGCCTGGAACGCAGGGGGCTGGGACACTGAAGCTTTCTTT	CAWNAGGWDTEAFF
TRBJ2-7	.	TRBV29-1	.	TGCAGCGTGCCTAAGGGGATGGTCCCGTCCCCAATCTACGAGCAGTACTTC	CSVPKGMVPSPIYEQYF
TRBJ2-7	.	TRBV14	few	TGTGCCAGCAGCCCCGAATCGTGGGGGGCCTACGAGCAGTACTTC	CASSPESWGAYEQYF
TRBJ1-1	.	TRBV27	.	TGTGCCAGCAGTTGGATTATCAGGGGCGGCACTGAAGCTTTCTTT	CASSWIIRGGTEAFF
TRBJ1-1	.	TRBV19	.	TGTGCCAGTAGTACGTGGCTTACTGAAGCTTTCTTT	CASSTWLTEAFF
TRBJ2-5	.	TRBV4-2	few	TGTGCCAGCAGCCAAGCCCAAGGACCCGGGGGAGGAGAGACCCAGTACTTC	CASSQAQGPGGGETQYF
TRBJ1-1	.	TRBV18	.	TGTGCCAGCTTAGTACAGGGTGTCAACACTGAAGCTTTCTTT	CASLVQGVNTEAFF
TRBJ2-7	.	TRBV5-4	.	TGTGCCAGCAGCTCCGCAGGCCGGACAAGGGTCTACGAGCAGTACTTC	CASSSAGRTRVYEQYF
TRBJ1-2	TRBD1	TRBV4-3	.	TGCGCCAGCAGCCAATGGACAGGGGGCAACTATGGCTACACCTTC	CASSQWTGGNYGYTF
TRBJ2-7	.	TRBV5-4	.	TGTGCCAGCAGCAGCACCTACGAGCAGTACTTC	CASSSTYEQYF
TRBJ1-1	.	TRBV6-5	.	TGTGCCAGCAGGGCAGAGGGTTCAAGGCTCGCTTTCTTT	CASRAEGSRLAFF
TRBJ2-1	TRBD2	TRBV6-6	.	TGTGCCAGCAGTTTAGGGACTAGGGGGACCAATGAGCAGTTCTTC	CASSLGTRGTNEQFF
TRBJ1-2	TRBD1	TRBV5-4	.	TGTGCCAGCAGCAACAAACAGGGGGCAGGGGGCTACACCTTC	CASSNKQGAGGYTF
TRBJ1-6	TRBD1	TRBV7-9	.	TGTGCCAGCAGCCGGACAGGGAGAAGAGGTAGTTCACCCCTCCACTTT	CASSRTGRRGSSPLHF
TRBJ1-5	TRBD1	TRBV5-6	.	TGTGCCAGCAGCTTGCGGACAGGGGGCCATCAGCCCCAGCATTTT	CASSLRTGGHQPQHF
TRBJ1-1	.	TRBV10-3	.	TGTGCCAGCCAACAGAAGAACACTGAAGCTTTCTTT	CASQQKNTEAFF
TRBJ2-7	.	TRBV28	.	TGTGCCAGCAGCAGGATAAAGCCAGGTGCCTACGAGCAGTACTTC	CASSRIKPGAYEQYF
TRBJ2-7	.	TRBV6-5	.	TGTGCCAGCAGTTACAGGGGTACGGTCGAGCAGTACTTC	CASSYRGTVEQYF
TRBJ1-6	.	TRBV30	.	TGTGCCTGGGGTTCTATAGGGGTTAATTCACCCCTCCACTTT	CAWGSIGVNSPLHF
TRBJ2-2	TRBD1	TRBV7-3	.	TGTGCCAGCAGCTCCGGGACAGGGTGGGCCGGGGAGCTGTTTTTT	CASSSGTGWAGELFF
TRBJ1-5	.	TRBV5-1	.	TGCGCCAGCAGCTTGGAGGCGGGGGATCAGCCCCAGCATTTT	CASSLEAGDQPQHF
TRBJ2-1	.	TRBV5-1	.	TGCGCCAGCAGCTTGGTGGGGGGGACAAGGTCCTACAATGAGCAGTTCTTC	CASSLVGGTRSYNEQFF
TRBJ2-1	TRBD2	TRBV6-1	.	TGTGCCAGCAGTGGAGCGGGGGCGTACAATGAGCAGTTCTTC	CASSGAGAYNEQFF
TRBJ2-6	TRBD1	TRBV28	.	TGTGCCAGCAGTCCCCTAGGGACAGTCTCTGGGGCCAACGTCCTGACTTTC	CASSPLGTVSGANVLTF
TRBJ2-7	.	TRBV11-2	.	TGTGCCAGCAGCTTAGTCAGGGGCTACGAGCAGTACTTC	CASSLVRGYEQYF
TRBJ1-1	.	TRBV6-5	few	TGTGCCAGCAGTCCCTTCGGTGTACAGCCTTTAGAAGCTTTCTTT	CASSPFGVQPLEAFF
TRBJ1-4	TRBD1	TRBV7-9	few	TGTGCCAGCAGCCCACTCCCCCACAGGGGCCGAAATGAAAAACTGTTTTTT	CASSPLPHRGRNEKLFF
TRBJ2-7	TRBD1	TRBV28	.	TGTGCCACTCGGACAGGGGGAACCTACGAGCAGTACTTC	CATRTGGTYEQYF
TRBJ2-7	TRBD1	TRBV11-2	.	TGTGCCAGCAGCTCGCATCGGGACAGGGGATCCGAGCAGTACTTC	CASSSHRDRGSEQYF
TRBJ2-1	TRBD1	TRBV29-1	.	TGCAGCGTTGAGGACAGGAGCTCCTACAATGAGCAGTTCTTC	CSVEDRSSYNEQFF
TRBJ2-4	.	TRBV24-1	.	TGTGCCACCAGTGGGGGGGTGGGCAACATTCAGTACTTC	CATSGGVGNIQYF